A selection of T cell receptor beta chains follows, all from one sample in a study of T cells in localized non-small cell lung cancer. Sequenced by immunoSEQ multiplex PCR; TCRdb stores in-frame clones only, minus some. This sample yields 25,000 to 35,000 clones, of which around four fifths are seen a single time; about 16% belongs to the top ten. The material sequenced was peripheral blood, taken before any cancer treatment. These receptors all stem from a male donor aged 60 or older with stage III squamous cell lung carcinoma. The CDR3 runs from the conserved cysteine through the conserved F or W. The order of the fields is J gene, V gene, D gene, clone size, CDR3 protein, CDR3 DNA. A D gene is named only where the DNA matches it firmly. Size values are once, few and many counts, or a class for expanded clones, and some rows have none.

J gene: TRBJ1-2; V gene: TRBV4-3; D gene: .; clone size: .; CDR3 protein: CASSQEAGSHGYTF; CDR3 DNA: TGCGCCAGCAGCCAAGAAGCTGGGAGCCATGGCTACACCTTC
J gene: TRBJ2-5; V gene: TRBV7-9; D gene: TRBD2; clone size: .; CDR3 protein: CASSLGAGGRQETQYF; CDR3 DNA: TGTGCCAGCAGCTTAGGAGCGGGAGGGCGCCAAGAGACCCAGTACTTC
J gene: TRBJ1-2; V gene: TRBV27; D gene: TRBD1; clone size: .; CDR3 protein: CANPTGIGRANYGYTF; CDR3 DNA: TGTGCCAACCCGACAGGGATTGGGAGAGCTAACTATGGCTACACCTTC
J gene: TRBJ2-7; V gene: TRBV29-1; D gene: .; clone size: .; CDR3 protein: CSARSGYYEQYF; CDR3 DNA: TGCAGCGCGAGGTCGGGGTACTACGAGCAGTACTTC
J gene: TRBJ2-1; V gene: TRBV7-9; D gene: .; clone size: .; CDR3 protein: CASSRDGEVSYNEQFF; CDR3 DNA: TGTGCCAGCAGCCGGGATGGGGAAGTATCATACAATGAGCAGTTCTTC
J gene: TRBJ2-1; V gene: TRBV7-6; D gene: .; clone size: .; CDR3 protein: CASSRPSDEQFF; CDR3 DNA: TGTGCCAGCAGCCGACCGTCCGATGAGCAGTTCTTC
J gene: TRBJ1-1; V gene: TRBV6-6; D gene: TRBD1; clone size: once; CDR3 protein: CASRTGQITEAFF; CDR3 DNA: TGTGCCAGCAGGACGGGACAGATCACTGAAGCTTTCTTT
J gene: TRBJ2-1; V gene: TRBV27; D gene: TRBD1; clone size: .; CDR3 protein: CASSWDRDSYNEQFF; CDR3 DNA: TGTGCCAGCAGTTGGGACAGGGATTCCTACAATGAGCAGTTCTTC
J gene: TRBJ2-7; V gene: TRBV18; D gene: .; clone size: .; CDR3 protein: CASSPAGTEIYEQYF; CDR3 DNA: TGTGCCAGCTCACCAGCCGGGACGGAGATCTACGAGCAGTACTTC
J gene: TRBJ2-3; V gene: TRBV5-5; D gene: .; clone size: .; CDR3 protein: CASSPGGGLGTDTQYF; CDR3 DNA: TGTGCCAGCAGTCCAGGAGGGGGCCTAGGCACAGATACGCAGTATTTT
J gene: TRBJ2-2; V gene: TRBV6-5; D gene: .; clone size: few; CDR3 protein: CASSYSISSPELFF; CDR3 DNA: TGTGCCAGCAGTTACTCGATCAGTTCCCCCGAGCTGTTTTTT
J gene: TRBJ2-1; V gene: TRBV11-2; D gene: TRBD1; clone size: once; CDR3 protein: CASTDPGGVASYNEQFF; CDR3 DNA: TGTGCCAGCACCGATCCAGGGGGAGTTGCGTCCTACAATGAGCAGTTCTTC
J gene: TRBJ1-5; V gene: TRBV28; D gene: TRBD1; clone size: .; CDR3 protein: CASSPPRDRAYQPQHF; CDR3 DNA: TGTGCCAGCAGTCCACCCCGGGACAGGGCATATCAGCCCCAGCATTTT
J gene: TRBJ2-5; V gene: TRBV25-1; D gene: .; clone size: .; CDR3 protein: CASSEVRGQETQYF; CDR3 DNA: TGTGCCAGCAGTGAAGTACGGGGCCAAGAGACCCAGTACTTC
J gene: TRBJ2-3; V gene: TRBV7-9; D gene: .; clone size: few; CDR3 protein: CASSWRRDTQYF; CDR3 DNA: TGTGCCAGCAGTTGGAGGAGGGATACGCAGTATTTT
J gene: TRBJ1-5; V gene: TRBV7-9; D gene: TRBD1; clone size: few; CDR3 protein: CASSPRDSNYSNQPQHF; CDR3 DNA: TGTGCCAGCAGCCCGCGGGACAGCAACTATAGCAATCAGCCCCAGCATTTT
J gene: TRBJ1-1; V gene: TRBV7-9; D gene: .; clone size: few; CDR3 protein: CASSLIMSDTEAFF; CDR3 DNA: TGTGCCAGCAGCTTAATCATGTCGGACACTGAAGCTTTCTTT
J gene: TRBJ1-4; V gene: TRBV28; D gene: TRBD1; clone size: .; CDR3 protein: CASDRGEKLFF; CDR3 DNA: TGTGCCAGCGACAGGGGTGAAAAACTGTTTTTT
J gene: TRBJ2-7; V gene: TRBV5-5; D gene: .; clone size: .; CDR3 protein: CASSLEAYEQYF; CDR3 DNA: TGTGCCAGCAGCTTGGAGGCCTACGAACAGTACTTC
J gene: TRBJ2-7; V gene: TRBV7-2; D gene: .; clone size: .; CDR3 protein: CASSLIPGGSSSYSYEQYF; CDR3 DNA: TGTGCCAGCAGCTTAATTCCAGGCGGAAGTTCTAGTTACTCCTACGAGCAGTACTTC
J gene: TRBJ1-4; V gene: TRBV2; D gene: TRBD1; clone size: .; CDR3 protein: CASRRQGGGEKLFF; CDR3 DNA: TGTGCCAGCAGGAGACAGGGAGGGGGTGAAAAACTGTTTTTT
J gene: TRBJ2-3; V gene: TRBV5-1; D gene: .; clone size: once; CDR3 protein: CASSRTGDTQYF; CDR3 DNA: TGCGCCAGCAGTCGGACTGGGGATACGCAGTATTTT
J gene: TRBJ2-3; V gene: TRBV7-2; D gene: .; clone size: .; CDR3 protein: CASSLSGPDTQYF; CDR3 DNA: TGTGCCAGCAGCTTATCGGGCCCAGATACGCAGTATTTT
J gene: TRBJ2-1; V gene: TRBV5-5; D gene: TRBD2; clone size: .; CDR3 protein: CASSLGLAGGEQFF; CDR3 DNA: TGTGCCAGCAGCTTAGGACTAGCGGGGGGTGAGCAGTTCTTC
J gene: TRBJ1-2; V gene: TRBV7-2; D gene: .; clone size: .; CDR3 protein: CASSVPGTYGYTF; CDR3 DNA: TGTGCCAGCAGCGTCCCCGGCACTTATGGCTACACCTTC
J gene: TRBJ2-7; V gene: TRBV6-5; D gene: .; clone size: .; CDR3 protein: CASMGRASYEQYF; CDR3 DNA: TGTGCCAGCATGGGCAGGGCATCCTACGAGCAGTACTTC
J gene: TRBJ2-7; V gene: TRBV28; D gene: TRBD2; clone size: .; CDR3 protein: CASIGTSGSYEQYF; CDR3 DNA: TGTGCCAGCATTGGGACTAGCGGCTCCTACGAGCAGTACTTC
J gene: TRBJ2-5; V gene: TRBV27; D gene: .; clone size: .; CDR3 protein: CASRPTIATDWETQYF; CDR3 DNA: TGTGCCAGCAGGCCAACTATAGCGACAGACTGGGAGACCCAGTACTTC
J gene: TRBJ2-1; V gene: TRBV29-1; D gene: .; clone size: once; CDR3 protein: CSVRDQGGNNEQFF; CDR3 DNA: TGCAGCGTTAGGGACCAAGGGGGAAACAATGAGCAGTTCTTC
J gene: TRBJ1-2; V gene: TRBV7-2; D gene: TRBD1; clone size: .; CDR3 protein: CASSLTGQGHGYTF; CDR3 DNA: TGTGCCAGCAGCTTAACGGGACAGGGCCATGGCTACACCTTC
J gene: TRBJ2-1; V gene: TRBV6-1; D gene: .; clone size: .; CDR3 protein: CASSELGSGALEQFF; CDR3 DNA: TGTGCCAGCAGTGAATTAGGGTCGGGGGCACTTGAGCAGTTCTTC
J gene: TRBJ2-1; V gene: TRBV18; D gene: TRBD1; clone size: .; CDR3 protein: CASSPPGTVDNEQFF; CDR3 DNA: TGTGCCAGCTCACCCCCCGGGACAGTGGACAATGAGCAGTTCTTC
J gene: TRBJ1-4; V gene: TRBV7-8; D gene: TRBD1; clone size: .; CDR3 protein: CASSLTGGLSEKLFF; CDR3 DNA: TGTGCCAGCAGCTTAACAGGGGGATTAAGTGAAAAACTGTTTTTT
J gene: TRBJ2-3; V gene: TRBV18; D gene: TRBD2; clone size: .; CDR3 protein: CASSPGLAGAKGGDTQYF; CDR3 DNA: TGTGCCAGCTCACCGGGACTAGCGGGAGCTAAGGGAGGAGATACGCAGTATTTT
J gene: TRBJ2-1; V gene: TRBV27; D gene: TRBD1; clone size: .; CDR3 protein: CASSPDRVYNEQFF; CDR3 DNA: TGTGCCAGCAGCCCGGACAGGGTGTACAATGAGCAGTTCTTC
J gene: TRBJ2-1; V gene: TRBV6-5; D gene: .; clone size: .; CDR3 protein: CASSLGPLGEQFF; CDR3 DNA: TGTGCCAGCAGTCTTGGGCCGCTGGGTGAGCAGTTCTTC
J gene: TRBJ1-5; V gene: TRBV6-1; D gene: .; clone size: .; CDR3 protein: CASRGSNQPQHF; CDR3 DNA: TGTGCCAGCAGGGGTAGCAATCAGCCCCAGCATTTT
J gene: TRBJ2-7; V gene: TRBV11-2; D gene: TRBD1; clone size: .; CDR3 protein: CASSFWGDRAEYEQYF; CDR3 DNA: TGTGCCAGCAGCTTTTGGGGGGACAGGGCGGAATACGAGCAGTACTTC
J gene: TRBJ1-2; V gene: TRBV6-5; D gene: .; clone size: .; CDR3 protein: CASSYGGQDTF; CDR3 DNA: TGTGCCAGCAGTTACGGGGGGCAGGACACCTTC
J gene: TRBJ2-5; V gene: TRBV5-6; D gene: TRBD2; clone size: .; CDR3 protein: CASSLALAGAKWRETQYF; CDR3 DNA: TGTGCCAGCAGCTTGGCCCTAGCGGGAGCAAAGTGGCGAGAGACCCAGTACTTC
J gene: TRBJ1-1; V gene: TRBV20-1; D gene: .; clone size: .; CDR3 protein: CSADRIPEAFF; CDR3 DNA: TGCAGTGCCGACAGAATACCTGAAGCTTTCTTT
J gene: TRBJ1-2; V gene: TRBV4-1; D gene: .; clone size: .; CDR3 protein: CASSTSYGYTF; CDR3 DNA: TGCGCCAGCAGTACTAGCTATGGCTACACCTTC
J gene: TRBJ1-1; V gene: TRBV5-6; D gene: TRBD1; clone size: .; CDR3 protein: CACRRTGATEAFF; CDR3 DNA: TGTGCCTGCAGGAGGACAGGGGCCACTGAAGCTTTCTTT
J gene: TRBJ2-2; V gene: TRBV27; D gene: .; clone size: .; CDR3 protein: CASSLSKTGELFF; CDR3 DNA: TGTGCCAGCAGTTTAAGTAAGACCGGGGAGCTGTTTTTT
J gene: TRBJ1-4; V gene: TRBV5-8; D gene: TRBD1; clone size: .; CDR3 protein: CASSAGDRGGNEKLFF; CDR3 DNA: TGTGCCAGCAGCGCGGGCGACAGGGGGGGGAATGAAAAACTGTTTTTT
J gene: TRBJ2-7; V gene: TRBV27; D gene: TRBD1; clone size: few; CDR3 protein: CASSVYPGQGTYEQYF; CDR3 DNA: TGTGCCAGCAGTGTATACCCGGGACAGGGAACCTACGAGCAGTACTTC
J gene: TRBJ1-5; V gene: TRBV18; D gene: .; clone size: few; CDR3 protein: CASSVQGGGRPQHF; CDR3 DNA: TGTGCCAGCTCAGTTCAGGGTGGTGGGAGGCCCCAGCATTTT
J gene: TRBJ1-5; V gene: TRBV19; D gene: .; clone size: .; CDR3 protein: CASRAALDYQPQHF; CDR3 DNA: TGTGCCAGTAGGGCAGCCTTGGATTATCAGCCCCAGCATTTT
J gene: TRBJ2-3; V gene: TRBV5-1; D gene: .; clone size: .; CDR3 protein: CASSKLRDIGTDTQYF; CDR3 DNA: TGCGCCAGCAGCAAACTCCGGGACATCGGCACAGATACGCAGTATTTT
J gene: TRBJ1-1; V gene: TRBV18; D gene: TRBD1; clone size: few; CDR3 protein: CASSPLDRETEAFF; CDR3 DNA: TGTGCCAGCTCACCTCTTGACAGGGAAACTGAAGCTTTCTTT
J gene: TRBJ1-5; V gene: TRBV11-2; D gene: .; clone size: .; CDR3 protein: CASSLRENQPQHF; CDR3 DNA: TGTGCCAGCAGTCTCCGGGAAAATCAGCCCCAGCATTTT